This passage covers 2 T cell receptor beta chains from one sample sequenced in a study of post-analysis software for immune sequencing data. General study results and limits: Comparison of patients with controls showed five TRBV segments more frequent in patients, TRBV5-6, TRBV5-1 and TRBV20-1 among them.

These TCRs are of unknown antigen specificity. Unique molecular identifiers had been added to the TCR beta cDNA libraries. TCRdb recomputed calls from the PCR reads with MiXCR, one row per CDR3 protein. This sample has a few hundred thousand distinct CDR3 sequences, with around a third found just once. The sample consisted of blood. The receptors here all came from a girl aged 2-17 years with multiple sclerosis.

The J gene is TRBJ2-1, the V gene TRBV6-4; 8 bases line up with TRBD2. The CDR3 is 15 amino acids. From germline, CDR1 is MRHNA and CDR2 SNTAGT. After removal of 4 bases from V and 10 bases from J, the junction contained 12 bases not matched to a gene. CDR3 residues: CASSVGLEGSSEQFF. The CDR3 DNA reads as TGTGCCAGCAGTGTGGGACTAGAAGGTTCTAGCGAGCAGTTCTTC.

This clonotype was detected only a few times. The chain has TRBV6-5 and TRBJ2-7; 7 bases fit TRBD1. With 2 bases clipped from V and 2 bases from J, the junction kept 3 bases outside the gene matches. There are 14 residues in the CDR3. Germline CDR1 MNHEY, CDR2 SVGAGI. This chain's CDR3 is CASSYGQVPYEQYF. Written as DNA, the CDR3 is TGTGCCAGCAGTTACGGACAGGTCCCCTACGAGCAGTACTTC.